Listed below are T cell receptor beta chains from one sample, sequenced in a study of cytomegalovirus exposure and HLA in healthy donors. The method was immunoSEQ multiplex PCR; TCRdb's version includes in-frame clones alone and lacks a portion of them. The sample includes about 190,000 clones, over 60% of them seen just once. The sample consisted of PBMCs. These receptors came from a woman aged 25 to 39 in good health and CMV-seropositive. Each CDR3 is given with its conserved first and last residue. The D gene is left open where the match is weak. Rows give clone size only sometimes, using once, few, many, or a class for an expanded clone.

D gene	clone size	J gene	V gene	CDR3 DNA	CDR3 protein
TRBD2	once	TRBJ2-7	TRBV6-1	TGTGCCAGCAGTGAAAGGATTAGCGGGGGACCCGGCTCCTACGAGCAGTACTTC	CASSERISGGPGSYEQYF
TRBD1	-	TRBJ2-5	TRBV6-1	TGTGCCAGCAGCCGACAGGGCCAAGAGACCCAGTACTTC	CASSRQGQETQYF
TRBD2	-	TRBJ2-1	TRBV15	TGTGCCACCACTAAAGAGCTTCTAGCGGGTTCTGAGCAGTTCTTC	CATTKELLAGSEQFF
-	-	TRBJ1-5	TRBV7-2	TGTGCCAGCAGCCCCCGCGGGATGGAGCCCCAGCATTTT	CASSPRGMEPQHF
-	once	TRBJ2-1	TRBV10-3	TGTGCCATCATGATAGACAGTACCCTTAGCTCCTACAATGAGCAGTTCTTC	CAIMIDSTLSSYNEQFF
-	-	TRBJ1-1	TRBV11-3	TGTGCCAGCAGCACCGGGAATGTAGGAACTGAAGCTTTCTTT	CASSTGNVGTEAFF
-	-	TRBJ1-5	TRBV11-2	TGTGCCAGCAGCTTAATAGGTACGGGAGACGCGGAGCAGCCCCAGCATTTT	CASSLIGTGDAEQPQHF
TRBD2	few	TRBJ2-5	TRBV6-5	TGTGCCAGCAGTTTGGGACTAGCGGGGGTAGAGACCCAGTACTTC	CASSLGLAGVETQYF
TRBD1	-	TRBJ1-1	TRBV28	TGTGCCACCTTCATGCTGGACAGGCAACTGGGTGGGTACACTGAAGCTTTCTTT	CATFMLDRQLGGYTEAFF
TRBD1	-	TRBJ2-7	TRBV7-6	TGTGCCAGCAGCCCGCTGGGACAGGGTTACGAGCAGTACTTC	CASSPLGQGYEQYF
TRBD1	-	TRBJ1-1	TRBV28	TGTGCCAGCAGTTTACGTTCTGGCAGGGGGCCCTTTTTAACTGAAGCTTTCTTT	CASSLRSGRGPFLTEAFF
-	-	TRBJ2-3	TRBV7-2	TGTGCCAGCAGCGCACTAGGGCAAGATACGCAGTATTTT	CASSALGQDTQYF
-	-	TRBJ1-1	TRBV7-2	TGTGCCAGCACCCAACTAACGAACACTGAAGCTTTCTTT	CASTQLTNTEAFF
TRBD1	-	TRBJ2-3	TRBV30	TGTGCCTGGAGAGGGGACAGTTCCACAGATACGCAGTATTTT	CAWRGDSSTDTQYF
TRBD2	-	TRBJ2-2	TRBV12-5	TGTGCTAGCGCGGGAGGGGACACCGGGGAGCTGTTTTTT	CASAGGDTGELFF
-	-	TRBJ1-2	TRBV4-3	TGCGCCAGCAGCCAAGATTGGCAGGGAGGCTACACCTTC	CASSQDWQGGYTF
-	few	TRBJ2-2	TRBV5-8	TGTGCCAGCAGCTTGGGCGCCGGGAGAGTCACCGGGGAGCTGTTTTTT	CASSLGAGRVTGELFF
-	-	TRBJ2-2	TRBV7-9	TGTGCCAGCACCCCCGGCTGGGGGGGCTCCGGGGAGCTGTTTTTT	CASTPGWGGSGELFF
TRBD2	-	TRBJ2-1	TRBV7-7	TGTGCCAGCAGCCCTAGCGGGCCCCGAAATGAGCAGTTCTTC	CASSPSGPRNEQFF
-	few	TRBJ2-6	TRBV28	TGTGCCAGCAGCCCGTTTGTTCTCTCTGGGGCCAACGTCCTGACTTTC	CASSPFVLSGANVLTF
TRBD2	-	TRBJ2-7	TRBV7-6	TGTGCCAGCAGCCGAGTAGCGGGGATCAGCTCCTACGAGCAGTACTTC	CASSRVAGISSYEQYF
-	-	TRBJ1-2	TRBV9	TGTGCCAGCAGCGTAGAGGGTCGAATTGGGGACACCGGGCCCTACACCTTC	CASSVEGRIGDTGPYTF
-	-	TRBJ2-5	TRBV9	TGTGCCAGCAGCGTAGGTGGGGGGGAGACCCAGTACTTC	CASSVGGGETQYF
-	-	TRBJ1-1	TRBV29-1	TGCAGCGTTGATGGAGGGCGTGATGAAGCTTTCTTT	CSVDGGRDEAFF
-	-	TRBJ2-3	TRBV7-2	TGTGCCAGCAGCCTTAGGGACGCGGGGTTGGGAGATACGCAGTATTTT	CASSLRDAGLGDTQYF
-	few	TRBJ1-1	TRBV7-3	TGTGCCAGCAGCCCCGCGGCCCACTCCGGGGGCACTGAAGCTTTCTTT	CASSPAAHSGGTEAFF
-	-	TRBJ2-3	TRBV6-4	TGTGCCAGCAGTGTGTCGGGTAGCACAGATACGCAGTATTTT	CASSVSGSTDTQYF
TRBD2	-	TRBJ2-2	TRBV5-8	TGTGCCAGCAGTCTCCCTACTAGCGGGAGAGGATGGGGGAACACCGGGGAGCTGTTTTTT	CASSLPTSGRGWGNTGELFF
-	-	TRBJ2-1	TRBV7-9	TGTGCCAGCAGCTTGAGTTTAGAGAGGAATGAGCAGTTCTTC	CASSLSLERNEQFF
TRBD2	-	TRBJ2-1	TRBV6-6	TGTGCCAGCACCCTAAGCGGGGGCAGGAATGAGCAGTTCTTC	CASTLSGGRNEQFF
TRBD2	-	TRBJ2-7	TRBV9	TGTGCCAGCAGCGTAGCGTCTGCGGGAGGCTTCTACGAGCAGTACTTC	CASSVASAGGFYEQYF
TRBD1	-	TRBJ1-1	TRBV6-6	TGTGCCAGCAGTTACTGGGGACAGTACACTGAAGCTTTCTTT	CASSYWGQYTEAFF
-	-	TRBJ2-3	TRBV28	TGTGCCAGCAGTTTCGAAAGGGGTCGGGATACGCAGTATTTT	CASSFERGRDTQYF
-	few	TRBJ2-5	TRBV2	TGTGCCAGCAGTGAGAGAGAGACCCAGTACTTC	CASSERETQYF
-	-	TRBJ2-3	TRBV28	TGTGCCAGCAGTTTAAGCCCTGGTACCCATACGCAGTATTTT	CASSLSPGTHTQYF
-	-	TRBJ2-5	TRBV6-5	TGTGCCAGCAGCCGCCCCGGGACAAGCCAAGAGACCCAGTACTTC	CASSRPGTSQETQYF
-	-	TRBJ2-5	TRBV4-2	TGTGCCAGCAGCCAAGATTTAAACCCGGGGATCCAAGAGACCCAGTACTTC	CASSQDLNPGIQETQYF
-	-	TRBJ1-4	TRBV5-1	TGCGCCAGCAGCATCCGGACCAGGGATGAAAAACTGTTTTTT	CASSIRTRDEKLFF
TRBD1	-	TRBJ1-2	TRBV9	TGTGCCAGCGCTCGGACAGGGGATAACTATGGCTACACCTTC	CASARTGDNYGYTF
-	-	TRBJ2-1	TRBV7-3	TGTGCCAGCAGCCCAAACCCCAGGGCGTCTTCCAATGAGCAGTTCTTC	CASSPNPRASSNEQFF
TRBD2	-	TRBJ2-1	TRBV30	TGTGCCTGGATCGGGACTAGCGGGAGACTCAATGAGCAGTTCTTC	CAWIGTSGRLNEQFF